The present entry profiles one TCR beta chain with its context. Which antigen it targets is not known. Per-nucleotide qualities are absent, and no much larger clonotype sits a single base away. This specimen comes from a study of CD8 T cells in ankylosing spondylitis (dated by TCRdb to 2016 to 2017). General notes on the study: The study profiled T cell receptor beta repertoires in healthy donors and ankylosing spondylitis patients to find disease-linked TCR variants. Peripheral blood samples were taken, and synovial fluid was additionally collected from ankylosing spondylitis patients. The whole study cohort included some 100 healthy donors and about two dozen ankylosing spondylitis patients.

Sequencing took place on an Illumina HiSeq 2500. Quantitative 5'-RACE with molecular barcodes was the method used to prepare the TCR beta libraries. Per the authors' processing: Disease-linked TCR variants were identified with a new computational method built on a probabilistic model of VDJ rearrangement. TCRdb itself trimmed the public reads at Q25 with fastp, ran MiXCR and retained productive beta chains. Rows with one shared CDR3 protein collapse into an entry with the most common genes and DNA. The authors' filters were not applied to this entry. This sample gives 130,000 or so distinct CDR3 sequences in total; 17% of them show up just once. Clones ranked in the top ten supply roughly a third of the sample. Measured from the cysteine to the phenylalanine, the CDR3 is 12 residues long. The read is trimmed to its CDR3 DNA, 36 bases read in frame from base 1. Sequences KGHDR (CDR1) and SFDVKD (CDR2) are obtained from the germline V gene. V is clipped by 3 bases and J by 10 bases, and the sequence between their germline boundaries is 9 bases long.

What the work shows at the level of the full study, not this receptor alone: The disease-linked clones were reported as significantly enriched in matched synovial fluid samples from ankylosing spondylitis patients. Some motif variants were previously reported in synovial fluid and blood of reactive arthritis patients, suggesting common disease-initiation mechanisms. A CD8+ phenotype was shown by the disease-linked clones, which were found at relatively low frequencies in peripheral blood. Blood from ankylosing spondylitis patients appeared to be characterized by a TCR beta motif composed of about eight highly homologous amino acid variants.

The clonotype was recovered from a male donor with ankylosing spondylitis. Sequencing was carried out using blood, either unsorted or a sorted T cell fraction (not recorded which). This chain is built from TRBV24-1 and TRBJ2-1; no D gene call is confident. Here the CDR3 is given as CATSDPFSEQFF. The sequenced DNA is TGTGCCACCAGTGATCCGTTTAGCGAGCAGTTCTTC.